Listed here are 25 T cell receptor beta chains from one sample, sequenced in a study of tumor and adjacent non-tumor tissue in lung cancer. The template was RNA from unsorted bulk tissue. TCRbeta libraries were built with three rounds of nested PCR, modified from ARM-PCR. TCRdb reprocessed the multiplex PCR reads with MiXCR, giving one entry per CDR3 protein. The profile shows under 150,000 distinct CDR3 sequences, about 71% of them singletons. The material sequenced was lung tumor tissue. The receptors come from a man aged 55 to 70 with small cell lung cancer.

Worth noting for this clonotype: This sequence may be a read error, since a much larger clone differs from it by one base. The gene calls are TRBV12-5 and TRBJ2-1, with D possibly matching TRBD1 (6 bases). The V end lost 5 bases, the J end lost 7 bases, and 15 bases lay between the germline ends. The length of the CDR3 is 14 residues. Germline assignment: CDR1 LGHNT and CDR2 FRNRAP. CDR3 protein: CASGLSGVGNEQFF. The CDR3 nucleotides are TGTGCTAGTGGTCTCTCAGGGGTTGGGAATGAGCAGTTCTTC.

This CDR3 reads CASSEPWVTGYTF. Written as DNA, the CDR3 is TGTGCCAGCAGTGAACCTTGGGTGACTGGCTACACCTTC. The chain links TRBV6-1 to TRBJ1-2, with D unclear. Germline CDR1 reads MNHNS; CDR2 reads SASEGT. V lost 2 bases, J lost 7 bases, and 11 bases lay in between. This CDR3 has 13 amino acids.

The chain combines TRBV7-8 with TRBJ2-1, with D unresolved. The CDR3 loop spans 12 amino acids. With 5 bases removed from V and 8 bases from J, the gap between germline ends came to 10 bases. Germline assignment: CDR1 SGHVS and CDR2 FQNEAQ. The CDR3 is CASSTRIYEQFF. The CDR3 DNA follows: TGTGCCAGCAGCACACGAATCTATGAGCAGTTCTTC.

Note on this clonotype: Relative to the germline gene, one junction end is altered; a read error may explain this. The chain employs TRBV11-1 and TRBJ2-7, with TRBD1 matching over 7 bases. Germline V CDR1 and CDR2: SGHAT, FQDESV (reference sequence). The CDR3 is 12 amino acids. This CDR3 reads CASSVQGLERYF. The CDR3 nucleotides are TGTGCCAGCAGCGTACAGGGGCTCGAGCGGTACTTC.

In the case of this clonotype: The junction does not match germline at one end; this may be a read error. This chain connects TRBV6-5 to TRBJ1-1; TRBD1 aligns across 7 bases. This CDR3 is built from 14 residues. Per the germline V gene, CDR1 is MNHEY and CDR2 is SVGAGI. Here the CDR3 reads CASKPQGRNTEAFF. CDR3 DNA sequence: TGTGCCAGCAAGCCACAGGGGAGGAACACTGAAGCCTTCTTT.

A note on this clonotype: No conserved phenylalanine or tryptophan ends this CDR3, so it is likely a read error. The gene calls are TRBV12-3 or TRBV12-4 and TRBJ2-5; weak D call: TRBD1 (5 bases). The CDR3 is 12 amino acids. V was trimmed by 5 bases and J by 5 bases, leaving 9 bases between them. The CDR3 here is CASSTPGETQYP. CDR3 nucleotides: TGTGCCAGCAGTACGCCAGGGGAGACCCAGTACCCC.

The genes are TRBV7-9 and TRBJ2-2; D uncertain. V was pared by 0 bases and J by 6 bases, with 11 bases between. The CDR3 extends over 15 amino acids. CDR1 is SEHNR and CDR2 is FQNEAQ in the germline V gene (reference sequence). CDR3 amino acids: CASSLARGEAGELFF. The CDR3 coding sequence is TGTGCCAGCAGCTTAGCGCGTGGAGAAGCCGGGGAGCTGTTTTTT.

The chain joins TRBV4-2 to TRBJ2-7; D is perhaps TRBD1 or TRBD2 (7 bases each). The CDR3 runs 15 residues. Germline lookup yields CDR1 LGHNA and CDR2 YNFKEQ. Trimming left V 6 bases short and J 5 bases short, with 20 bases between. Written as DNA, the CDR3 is TGTGCCAGCAGACGACCCGACAGGGAGGGCGACGAGCAGTACTTC. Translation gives CASRRPDREGDEQYF.

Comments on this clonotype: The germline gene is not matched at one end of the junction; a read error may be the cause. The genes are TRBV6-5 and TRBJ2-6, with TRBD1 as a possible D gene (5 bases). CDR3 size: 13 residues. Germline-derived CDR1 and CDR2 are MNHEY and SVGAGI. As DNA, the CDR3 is TGTGCCAGCTCTGGGGCTGGGGCCAAGGTCCTGACTTTC. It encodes CASSGAGAKVLTF.

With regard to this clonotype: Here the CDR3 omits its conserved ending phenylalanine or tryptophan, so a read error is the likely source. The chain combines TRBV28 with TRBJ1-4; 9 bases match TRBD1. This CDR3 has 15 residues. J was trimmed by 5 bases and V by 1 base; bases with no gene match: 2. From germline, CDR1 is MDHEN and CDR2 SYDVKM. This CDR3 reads CASSLSGTGNEKLFI. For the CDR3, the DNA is TGTGCCAGCAGTTTATCCGGGACAGGGAATGAAAAACTGTTTATT.

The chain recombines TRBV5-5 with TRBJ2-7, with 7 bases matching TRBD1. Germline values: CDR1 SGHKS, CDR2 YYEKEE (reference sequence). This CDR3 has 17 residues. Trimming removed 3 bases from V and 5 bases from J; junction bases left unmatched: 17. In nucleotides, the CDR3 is TGTGCCAGCAGCTGGTCCCCCTCCGGGACAGAAGGGAACGAGCAGTACTTC. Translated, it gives CASSWSPSGTEGNEQYF.

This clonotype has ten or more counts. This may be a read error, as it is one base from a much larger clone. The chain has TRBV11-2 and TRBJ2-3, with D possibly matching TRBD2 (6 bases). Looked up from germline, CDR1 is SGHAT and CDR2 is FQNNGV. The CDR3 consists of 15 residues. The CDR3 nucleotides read TGTGCCGGCAGCGACTTTAGCGGAAGCCGAGATACGCAGTATTTT. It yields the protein CAGSDFSGSRDTQYF.

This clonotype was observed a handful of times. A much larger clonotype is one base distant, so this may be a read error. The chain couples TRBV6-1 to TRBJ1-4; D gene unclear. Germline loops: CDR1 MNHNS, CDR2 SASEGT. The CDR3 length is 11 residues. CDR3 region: CVSSLYEKLFF. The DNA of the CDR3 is TGTGTCAGCAGTTTATATGAAAAACTGTTTTTT.

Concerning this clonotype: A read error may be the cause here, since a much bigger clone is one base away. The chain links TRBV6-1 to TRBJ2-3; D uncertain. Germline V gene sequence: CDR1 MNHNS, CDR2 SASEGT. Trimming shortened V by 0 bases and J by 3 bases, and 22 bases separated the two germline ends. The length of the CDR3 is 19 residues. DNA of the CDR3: TGTGCCAGCAGTGAAGCTTCGATTTTGGGCGCTGCTGCAACAGATACGCAGTATTTT. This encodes CASSEASILGAAATDTQYF.

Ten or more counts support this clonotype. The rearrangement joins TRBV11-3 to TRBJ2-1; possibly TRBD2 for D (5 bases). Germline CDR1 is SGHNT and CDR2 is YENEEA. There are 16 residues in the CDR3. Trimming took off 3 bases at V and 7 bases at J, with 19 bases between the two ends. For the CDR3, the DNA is TGTGCCAGCAGCTTCGCCCCTGGAGCGGAGAAGAATGAGCAGTTCTTC. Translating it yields CASSFAPGAEKNEQFF.

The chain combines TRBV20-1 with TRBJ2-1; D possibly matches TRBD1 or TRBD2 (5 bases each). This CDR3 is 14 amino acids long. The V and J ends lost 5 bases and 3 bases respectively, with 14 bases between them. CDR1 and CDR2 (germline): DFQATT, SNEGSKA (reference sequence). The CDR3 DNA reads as TGCAGTGCTGCCCGGGACCTTAGCTACAATGAGCAGTTCTTC. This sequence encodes CSAARDLSYNEQFF.

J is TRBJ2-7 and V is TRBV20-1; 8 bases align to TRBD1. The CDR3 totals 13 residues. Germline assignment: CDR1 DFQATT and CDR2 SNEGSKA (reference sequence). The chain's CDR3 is CRAGGQGLYEQYF. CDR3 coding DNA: TGCAGAGCTGGCGGACAGGGTTTATACGAGCAGTACTTC.

The CDR3: CSARPGGSYTIYF. In DNA, the CDR3 is TGCAGTGCTAGACCAGGGGGGTCGTACACCATATATTTT. This sequence joins TRBV20-1 and TRBJ1-3; TRBD1 agrees at 7 bases. Germline trimming cut 2 bases from V and 8 bases from J; bases unmatched to any gene: 6. CDR1 is DFQATT and CDR2 is SNEGSKA in the germline V gene (reference sequence). The CDR3 is made up of 13 amino acids.

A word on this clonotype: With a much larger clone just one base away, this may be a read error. The chain's CDR3 is CASSSTPSLTYNEQFF. DNA of the CDR3: TGTGCCAGCAGTTCCACCCCATCACTAACCTACAATGAGCAGTTCTTC. The chain links TRBV11-2 to TRBJ2-1; no definite D call. Germline CDR1 reads SGHAT; CDR2 reads FQNNGV. CDR3 length: 16 amino acids. V dropped 6 bases and J dropped 2 bases, with 17 bases sitting between them.

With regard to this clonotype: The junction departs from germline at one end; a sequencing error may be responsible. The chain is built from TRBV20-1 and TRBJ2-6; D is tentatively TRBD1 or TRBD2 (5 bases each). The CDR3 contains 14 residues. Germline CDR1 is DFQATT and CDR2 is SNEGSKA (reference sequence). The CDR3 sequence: CSARSGSGANVLAF. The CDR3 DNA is TGCAGTGCTAGATCCGGTTCCGGGGCCAACGTCCTGGCTTTC.

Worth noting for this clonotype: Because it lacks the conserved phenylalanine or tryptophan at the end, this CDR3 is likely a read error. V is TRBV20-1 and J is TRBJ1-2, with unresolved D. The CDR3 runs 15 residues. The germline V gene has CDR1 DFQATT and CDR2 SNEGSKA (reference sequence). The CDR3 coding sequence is TGCAGTGCTAGAGATCTTACAGCGGCCTTATATGACTACACCTTA. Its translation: CSARDLTAALYDYTL.

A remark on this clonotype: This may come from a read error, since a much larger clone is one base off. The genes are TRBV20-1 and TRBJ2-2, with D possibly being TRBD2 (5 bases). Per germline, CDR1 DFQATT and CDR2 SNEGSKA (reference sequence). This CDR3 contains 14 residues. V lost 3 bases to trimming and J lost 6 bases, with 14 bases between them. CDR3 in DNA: TGCAGTGCTAGCCCTGCACTAGTTTCCGGGGAGCTGTTTTTT. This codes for CSASPALVSGELFF.

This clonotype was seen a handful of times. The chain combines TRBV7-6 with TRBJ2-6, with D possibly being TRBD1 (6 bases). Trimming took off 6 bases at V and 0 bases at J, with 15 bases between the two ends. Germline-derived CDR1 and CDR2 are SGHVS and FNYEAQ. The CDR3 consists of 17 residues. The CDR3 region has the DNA TGTGCCAGCAGTTCCGGGACACATGTCTCTGGGGCCAACGTCCTGACTTTC. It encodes CASSSGTHVSGANVLTF.

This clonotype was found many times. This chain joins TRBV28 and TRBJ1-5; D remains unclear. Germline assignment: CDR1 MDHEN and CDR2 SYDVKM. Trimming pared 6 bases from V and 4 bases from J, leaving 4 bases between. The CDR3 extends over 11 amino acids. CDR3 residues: CASRRNQPQHF. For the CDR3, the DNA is TGTGCCAGCAGGAGGAATCAGCCCCAGCATTTT.

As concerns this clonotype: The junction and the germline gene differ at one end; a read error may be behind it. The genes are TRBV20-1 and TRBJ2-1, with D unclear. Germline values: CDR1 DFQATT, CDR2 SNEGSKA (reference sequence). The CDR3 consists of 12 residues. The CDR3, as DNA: TGCAGTTCTAGAGAGGATGGCAATGAGCAGTTCTTC. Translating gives CSSREDGNEQFF.